Shown below are 17 T cell receptor beta chains from a single sample sequenced in a study of T-cell memory formation after mild COVID-19. TCRdb reprocessed the 5' RACE reads via MiXCR and lists one record per CDR3 protein. The sample contains about 400,000 distinct CDR3 sequences, approximately 14% of which appear only once. Sequencing was done on a sample of PBMCs or a T cell subset sorted from them (not recorded which). The receptors come from a man younger than 35 who had mild COVID-19 (a few samples of this study predate the infection). Cell type and time point are not known.

In its sample, this clonotype was seen a few times. The rearrangement uses TRBV5-1 and TRBJ2-2, with D hard to call. Trimming stripped 4 bases from V and 0 bases from J, with 10 bases between. The CDR3 loop spans 15 amino acids. Looked up from germline, CDR1 is SGHRS and CDR2 is YFSETQ. CDR3 nucleotides: TGCGCCAGCAGCGTAAGAGCCGCGAACACCGGGGAGCTGTTTTTT. It encodes CASSVRAANTGELFF.

This clonotype was counted ten times or more. The rearrangement joins TRBV20-1 to TRBJ2-1; possibly TRBD1 or TRBD2 for D (5 bases each). Trimming cost V 3 bases and J 4 bases, with 13 bases left between them. The CDR3 consists of 14 residues. Germline V gene lookup returns CDR1 DFQATT and CDR2 SNEGSKA (reference sequence). Here the CDR3 DNA reads TGCAGTGCTAGGTTTGGGACCCTTTACAATGAGCAGTTCTTC. As protein: CSARFGTLYNEQFF.

This clonotype showed up just a few times. This chain links TRBV9 with TRBJ2-7, with D maybe TRBD1 (5 bases). With 2 bases removed from V and 3 bases from J, the gap between germline ends came to 12 bases. The germline V gene has CDR1 SGDLS and CDR2 YYNGEE. The CDR3 has 14 amino acids. CDR3 region: CASSVFPGHYEQYF. The CDR3 DNA sequence: TGTGCCAGCAGCGTGTTCCCAGGGCACTACGAGCAGTACTTC. Supplemented by reference TRBV9 and TRBJ2-7, the full variable domain reads DSGVTQTPKHLITATGQRVTLRCSPRSGDLSVYWYQQSLDQGLQFLIQYYNGEERAKGNILERFSAQQFPDLHSELNLSSLELGDSALYFCASSVFPGHYEQYFGPGTRLTVT.

This clonotype was seen many times. The CDR3 is CASSHASGVSYNEQFF. CDR3 coding DNA: TGTGCCAGCAGCCATGCAAGCGGGGTCTCCTACAATGAGCAGTTCTTC. This chain uses TRBV7-9 with TRBJ2-1; 7 positions agree with TRBD2. The CDR3 is 16 amino acids. V was clipped by 5 bases and J by 0 bases; unmatched bases: 7. Germline-derived CDR1 and CDR2 are SEHNR and FQNEAQ (reference sequence).

The table lists this clonotype with a few counts. The chain couples TRBV11-2 to TRBJ2-3; D gene unclear. V dropped 2 bases and J dropped 1 base, with 13 bases sitting between them. The CDR3 covers 16 residues. Germline V gene lookup returns CDR1 SGHAT and CDR2 FQNNGV. CDR3 sequence: CASSLRGTFGTDTQYF. DNA of the CDR3: TGTGCCAGCAGCTTAAGAGGAACGTTCGGCACAGATACGCAGTATTTT.

The CDR3 sequence: CASSFRVYYGYTF. In nucleotides, the CDR3 is TGTGCCAGCAGTTTCAGGGTTTACTATGGCTACACCTTC. The V gene is TRBV12-3 or TRBV12-4, the J gene TRBJ1-2; possible D gene TRBD1, 5 bases. The CDR3 length is 13 residues. The V gene lost 3 bases and the J gene lost 3 bases, with 8 bases spanning the gap.

V gene TRBV11-2 combines with J gene TRBJ1-4; D gene ambiguous. The germline CDR1 and CDR2 sequences are SGHAT and FQNNGV. The CDR3 has 14 residues. V was clipped by 0 bases and J by 7 bases, with 9 bases between them. The chain's CDR3 is CASSLDPLGEKLFF. The CDR3 DNA reads TGTGCCAGCAGCTTAGATCCCTTGGGTGAAAAACTGTTTTTT.

In this sample, this clonotype turned up a few times. V gene TRBV7-2 combines with J gene TRBJ2-7; a weak D match, TRBD1 (5 bases). CDR3 length: 15 amino acids. Between the trimmed V and J ends, which lost 4 bases and 0 bases, there was a span of 13 bases. Per germline, CDR1 SGHTA and CDR2 FQGNSA. CDR3 loop: CASSYSTASSYEQYF. For the CDR3, the DNA is TGTGCCAGCAGCTACTCGACAGCCAGCTCCTACGAGCAGTACTTC.

The rearrangement joins TRBV9 to TRBJ2-2, with D possibly called TRBD1 or TRBD2 (5 bases each). With 0 bases removed from V and 4 bases from J, the gap between germline ends came to 10 bases. This CDR3 has 15 amino acids. The germline gives CDR1 SGDLS, CDR2 YYNGEE. Written as DNA, the CDR3 is TGTGCCAGCAGCGTAGGCCCGGGGCCCACCGGGGAGCTGTTTTTT. This codes for CASSVGPGPTGELFF.

This clonotype was counted at least ten times. The chain uses TRBV7-2 and TRBJ2-1, with 9 bases aligning to TRBD2. J gave up 2 bases and V 5 bases, and 4 bases lay outside the gene matches. CDR3 length: 15 residues. Germline values: CDR1 SGHTA, CDR2 FQGNSA. CDR3 sequence (DNA): TGTGCCAGCAGCCTAGAGCGGGGGGCCTACAATGAGCAGTTCTTC. Protein product: CASSLERGAYNEQFF. Looking up the rest from reference TRBV7-2 and TRBJ2-1 gives the full variable domain: GAGVSQSPSNKVTEKGKDVELRCDPISGHTALYWYRQSLGQGLEFLIYFQGNSAPDKSGLPSDRFSAERTGGSVSTLTIQRTQQEDSAVYLCASSLERGAYNEQFFGPGTRLTVL.

This clonotype was observed at least ten times. The chain links TRBV7-3 to TRBJ2-3; 8 bases align to TRBD1. With 5 bases clipped from V and 4 bases from J, the junction kept 2 bases outside the gene matches. The germline V gene has CDR1 SGHTA and CDR2 FQGTGA. This CDR3 has 13 amino acids. The CDR3 DNA reads as TGTGCCAGCAGCGCAGGGGGCGCAGATACGCAGTATTTT. Encoded protein: CASSAGGADTQYF.

This clonotype was recorded at least ten times. This rearrangement joins TRBV5-4 to TRBJ2-5; D is undetermined. With 0 bases removed from V and 5 bases from J, the gap between germline ends came to 5 bases. The CDR3 has 12 residues. Germline CDR1 is SGHNT and CDR2 is YYREEE (reference sequence). DNA for the CDR3: TGTGCCAGCAGCTTGGATTCGGAGACCCAGTACTTC. Protein: CASSLDSETQYF.

V is TRBV5-4 and J is TRBJ2-1; D may be TRBD1 or TRBD2 (7 bases each). The CDR3 covers 15 residues. With 4 bases removed from V and 7 bases from J, the gap between germline ends came to 18 bases. Germline CDR1 is SGHNT and CDR2 is YYREEE (reference sequence). The DNA for the CDR3 is TGTGCCAGCAGCCCTCCAGGGGGGAGGGAGAATGAGCAGTTCTTC. Translated, it gives CASSPPGGRENEQFF.

The chain couples TRBV5-1 to TRBJ2-3, with a possible D match to TRBD2 (7 bases). The CDR3 spans 17 residues. Germline CDR1 is SGHRS and CDR2 is YFSETQ. Trimming shortened V by 1 base and J by 1 base, and 16 bases separated the two germline ends. CDR3 bases: TGCGCCAGCAGCTTGAGGGTTGGGGGGGCTGGCACAGATACGCAGTATTTT. This translates into CASSLRVGGAGTDTQYF. The entire variable domain, with the rest obtained from reference TRBV5-1 and TRBJ2-3, is as follows: KAGVTQTPRYLIKTRGQQVTLSCSPISGHRSVSWYQQTPGQGLQFLFEYFSETQRNKGNFPGRFSGRQFSNSRSEMNVSTLELGDSALYLCASSLRVGGAGTDTQYFGPGTRLTVL.

This clonotype was counted many times. This chain joins TRBV20-1 and TRBJ2-5, with TRBD1 matching 7 bases. Germline values: CDR1 DFQATT, CDR2 SNEGSKA (reference sequence). There are 13 residues in the CDR3. The V and J ends lost 6 bases and 1 base, in that order; junction bases with no gene match: 5. Here the CDR3 reads CSAETGPQETQYF. The DNA of the CDR3 is TGCAGTGCAGAGACAGGGCCCCAAGAGACCCAGTACTTC.

In this sample, this clonotype turned up a few times. This sequence joins TRBV29-1 and TRBJ1-2, with 7 bases aligning to TRBD1. After removal of 2 bases from V and 7 bases from J, the junction contained 4 bases not matched to a gene. The V gene's germline CDR1 is SQVTM and CDR2 ANQGSEA. The CDR3 is 12 residues long. DNA of the CDR3: TGCAGCGTTGAATCATACAGGGGTGGCTACACCTTC. Translation gives CSVESYRGGYTF.

The J gene is TRBJ2-3, the V gene TRBV7-9, with 14 bases that match TRBD2. CDR1 and CDR2 (germline): SEHNR, FQNEAQ (reference sequence). V shed 4 bases and J 0 bases; nucleotides not matched to a gene: 12. This CDR3 is built from 20 residues. Here the CDR3 reads CASSSQQTSGGAPSTDTQYF. The CDR3 DNA reads as TGTGCCAGCAGCTCCCAACAGACTAGCGGGGGGGCGCCTAGCACAGATACGCAGTATTTT.